These T cell receptor beta chains were read from a single sample in a study of cytomegalovirus exposure and HLA in healthy donors. Produced via immunoSEQ multiplex PCR; TCRdb's table is partial and in-frame only. The repertoire has some 130,000 clones, over 60% of them found once; the top ten carry around 2%. Specimen: PBMCs. Source of these receptors: a man younger than 40 in good health and CMV-seronegative. Both conserved end residues are part of each CDR3. D genes are given only for firm matches. Clone size appears in some rows only: once, few, many, or a class for an expanded clone.

clone_size | d_call | j_call | v_call | cdr3_aa | cdr3_nt
few | TRBD1 | TRBJ1-4 | TRBV7-8 | CASSQGAKANEKLFF | TGTGCCAGCTCTCAGGGGGCAAAAGCTAATGAAAAACTGTTTTTT
NA | TRBD2 | TRBJ2-3 | TRBV5-1 | CASTGLAGSTDTQYF | TGCGCCAGCACCGGACTAGCGGGTTCCACAGATACGCAGTATTTT
NA | NA | TRBJ2-1 | TRBV6-1 | CASSEAGLGGWNEQFF | TGTGCCAGCAGTGAAGCGGGTTTGGGGGGATGGAATGAGCAGTTCTTC
NA | NA | TRBJ1-1 | TRBV6-5 | CASSGEGKVTEAFF | TGTGCCAGCAGCGGGGAGGGGAAGGTCACTGAAGCTTTCTTT
NA | NA | TRBJ2-7 | TRBV6-1 | CASSGTGYEQYF | TGTGCCAGCAGCGGGACTGGCTACGAGCAGTACTTC
NA | NA | TRBJ2-7 | TRBV6-1 | CASSPRAESYEQYF | TGTGCCAGCAGTCCGCGGGCGGAATCCTACGAGCAGTACTTC
once | TRBD2 | TRBJ2-2 | TRBV6-5 | CASSYWASGTGELFF | TGTGCCAGCAGTTACTGGGCTAGCGGGACCGGGGAGCTGTTTTTT
NA | NA | TRBJ2-7 | TRBV5-1 | CASSLTAGPTYEQYF | TGCGCCAGCAGCTTGACCGCGGGACCAACCTACGAGCAGTACTTC
NA | TRBD1 | TRBJ1-2 | TRBV4-1 | CASSQDPGGDYGYTF | TGCGCCAGCAGCCAAGATCCAGGGGGAGACTATGGCTACACCTTC
NA | NA | TRBJ2-5 | TRBV10-3 | CAISPTAEGKETQYF | TGTGCCATCAGTCCGACAGCGGAGGGCAAAGAGACCCAGTACTTC
NA | TRBD1 | TRBJ2-5 | TRBV4-1 | CASSQGQGQGETQYF | TGCGCCAGCAGCCAAGGCCAGGGACAGGGGGAGACCCAGTACTTC
NA | NA | TRBJ1-2 | TRBV30 | CAWSPGRGYGYTF | TGTGCCTGGAGCCCAGGGAGGGGCTATGGCTACACCTTC
NA | TRBD1 | TRBJ2-3 | TRBV5-1 | CASSSNRGLQDTQYF | TGCGCCAGCAGCTCGAACAGGGGCCTACAGGATACGCAGTATTTT
NA | TRBD2 | TRBJ2-7 | TRBV28 | CASRPASGLEQYF | TGTGCCAGCAGACCCGCTAGCGGGCTCGAGCAGTACTTC
NA | NA | TRBJ1-3 | TRBV7-8 | CASSPGSSGNTIYF | TGTGCCAGCAGCCCGGGGTCCTCTGGAAACACCATATATTTT
NA | NA | TRBJ1-5 | TRBV30 | CAWGEGHSFPNQPQHF | TGTGCCTGGGGAGAGGGACATTCGTTCCCCAATCAGCCCCAGCATTTT
NA | NA | TRBJ2-3 | TRBV9 | CASSVEQGSSTDTQYF | TGTGCCAGCAGCGTGGAACAGGGATCAAGCACAGATACGCAGTATTTT
NA | TRBD2 | TRBJ2-5 | TRBV19 | CASSSLAGVETQYF | TGTGCCAGTAGTAGCCTAGCGGGAGTGGAGACCCAGTACTTC
NA | TRBD1 | TRBJ1-3 | TRBV6-5 | CASSRQGDSGNTIYF | TGTGCCAGCAGTCGACAGGGCGACTCTGGAAACACCATATATTTT
NA | TRBD1 | TRBJ2-1 | TRBV19 | CASSISQGATNEQFF | TGTGCCAGTAGTATCAGCCAGGGGGCTACGAATGAGCAGTTCTTC